This T cell receptor (beta chain) was captured by sequencing in a study of OX40 agonist ivuxolimab in advanced cancers. Findings and caveats of the study: Normalized expansion of T-cell clones was also low for some nonresponders. CD4+ and CD8+ blood T cells expanded clonally by week 6 at 0.1 to 3.0 mg/kg.

The germline V gene encodes CDR1 LNHDA and CDR2 SQIVND (reference sequence). This CDR3 contains 19 residues. J lost 5 bases, V lost 4 bases, and 21 bases had no gene match. Using immunoSEQ multiplex PCR, the repertoire was profiled, and TCRdb retains in-frame clones only, with some absent. The data contain approximately 100,000 clones, around nine tenths of them seen just once; the ten biggest clones take up more than 0.25%. Worth noting for this clone: Antigen unknown.

This sequence originates from an adult with an advanced solid tumor such as melanoma, head and neck, liver or kidney cancer. The V call is TRBV19, the J call TRBJ2-7, with 9 nucleotides matching TRBD2. Material: CD4+ or CD8+ T cells sorted from blood, obtained in a trial of the OX40 agonist ivuxolimab. The CDR3 coding sequence is TGTGCCAGTAGTACCCCCCTCGGCGCTAGCGGGACTCCCCTGGACGAGCAGTACTTC. It codes for CASSTPLGASGTPLDEQYF.